This entry describes one TCR beta chain. This clonotype was observed a handful of times. This receptor's antigen is unknown. No base qualities exist here, and no much larger clone lies one base off it. To demonstrate the VDJtools post-analysis software, TCR beta repertoires were profiled from the peripheral blood of about 14 young patients with multiple sclerosis. The patients with multiple sclerosis were children and adolescents between roughly 6 and 15 years of age. Libraries were constructed by PCR. The sample was run on an Illumina HiSeq 2500. To reduce PCR and sequencing biases, unique molecular identifiers were built into the TCR beta cDNA libraries. Approximately 500,000 cDNA molecules were obtained per 1 to 10 million input T cells, so each molecule approximated one T cell. The same protocol used for the earlier healthy control dataset was applied to prepare and sequence the patient libraries. Samples belonging to the same batch were prepared together, multiplexed and sequenced on a shared HiSeq lane. From the authors' description of their analysis: MIGEC handled the raw barcoded reads, throwing out single-read molecular identifier groups before consensus assembly and CDR3 extraction. VDJtools was used for post-analysis of the clonotype tables, with diversity normalized by down-sampling every dataset to the smallest sample size. Repertoire overlap clustering matched CDR3 amino acid but not nucleotide sequences to correct batch-related cross-sample contamination. The public reads were reanalyzed by TCRdb: fastp trimming at Q25, MiXCR alignment, in-frame beta chains only. Identical CDR3 protein sequences are pooled into one entry, listed with their most common genes and DNA. These V and J calls rely on TCRdb rather than the paper's analysis. Recorded for this sample are roughly 700,000 distinct CDR3 sequences; about 27% of them occurred a single time. Jointly, the top ten make up roughly 0.54% of the sample.

The record originates from a study of post-analysis software for immune sequencing data (dated by TCRdb to the mid-2010s). About the study as a whole: Relapsing-remitting, secondary progressive and progressive-relapsing multiple sclerosis were recorded as disease courses, and subtype annotation was lacking for some patients. The patient repertoires were compared against approximately twelve previously published healthy control repertoires obtained from donors aged about 6 to 28 years. A subset of samples was prepared in parallel using single-end sample barcoding, then pooled and co-amplified after Illumina adapter ligation. General findings and caveats noted by the study authors: Strong co-clustering of samples prepared in the same batch was shown by direct clustering with F measure, prompting a batch-effect correction. The multiple sclerosis patient group was slightly younger than the control group. Multiple sclerosis patients had significantly lower normalized Chao1 diversity than controls, a result that suggests substantial peripheral T-cell clonal expansion.

The TCR was taken from a girl aged 5 to 17 with multiple sclerosis. Material: blood.

Here the CDR3 is given as CSAREQGARVSPLHF. The bases are TGCAGTGCTAGAGAACAGGGCGCAAGGGTTTCACCCCTCCACTTT. The V and J genes are TRBV20-1 and TRBJ1-6; a tentative D call is TRBD1 (6 bases match). Spanning cysteine to phenylalanine, the CDR3 consists of 15 amino acids. The kept DNA is CDR3 alone, 45 bases in frame from the first base. V is pared back by 0 bases and J by 9 bases, with 15 bases lying between the germline termini. CDR1 and CDR2 are read off the germline V gene (reference sequence) as DFQATT and SNEGSKA.